Listed below are T cell receptor beta chains from one sample, sequenced in a study of radiotherapy plus CTLA-4 blockade in lung cancer. Generated by immunoSEQ multiplex PCR, the TCRdb table keeps only in-frame clones and is missing some. The sample has approximately 37,000 clones, more than 65% seen once. Material: peripheral blood, obtained from a patient treated with radiotherapy plus ipilimumab. The receptors were sampled from a human donor with non-small cell lung cancer who had stable disease on radiotherapy plus ipilimumab. CDR3s include the opening cysteine and the closing phenylalanine or tryptophan. A D gene is named only where the DNA matches it firmly. A clone size is listed for some rows: how often the clone was seen (once, few, many), or a class if it is expanded.

size | J | D | V | CDR3 | DNA
- | TRBJ2-7 | TRBD1 | TRBV5-1 | CASSLGQGALEQYF | TGCGCCAGCAGCTTGGGACAGGGGGCGCTTGAGCAGTACTTC
- | TRBJ2-1 | TRBD2 | TRBV5-1 | CASGLAGSYNEQFF | TGCGCCAGCGGTCTAGCGGGGTCCTACAATGAGCAGTTCTTC
- | TRBJ2-1 | - | TRBV7-3 | CASSLSGYEQFF | TGTGCCAGCAGCTTAAGCGGATATGAGCAGTTCTTC
- | TRBJ2-7 | - | TRBV4-1 | CASSQDLGVDEQYF | TGCGCCAGCAGCCAAGATTTAGGGGTGGACGAGCAGTACTTC
- | TRBJ1-2 | - | TRBV27 | CASSLGGIPYGYTF | TGTGCCAGCAGTTTAGGCGGGATTCCCTATGGCTACACCTTC
few | TRBJ1-1 | - | TRBV30 | CAWSGMNTEAFF | TGTGCCTGGAGTGGTATGAACACTGAAGCTTTCTTT
- | TRBJ1-2 | - | TRBV5-1 | CASSLEGAEGYTF | TGCGCCAGCAGCTTGGAAGGGGCGGAAGGCTACACCTTC
once | TRBJ1-2 | TRBD1 | TRBV6-5 | CASSYTGAHGYTF | TGTGCCAGCAGTTACACAGGGGCCCATGGCTACACCTTC
few | TRBJ1-4 | - | TRBV2 | CASISRVEKLFF | TGTGCCAGCATCTCCCGGGTCGAAAAACTGTTTTTT
- | TRBJ2-3 | TRBD2 | TRBV5-1 | CASSLGLAGGWGTDTQYF | TGCGCCAGCAGCCTAGGACTAGCGGGGGGCTGGGGCACAGATACGCAGTATTTT
- | TRBJ2-3 | - | TRBV15 | CATSRAVEGGSTQYF | TGTGCCACCAGCAGAGCAGTAGAAGGTGGGAGTACGCAGTATTTT
- | TRBJ1-4 | TRBD1 | TRBV7-9 | CASSFGQGAMTNEKLFF | TGTGCCAGCAGCTTTGGACAGGGGGCGATGACTAATGAAAAACTGTTTTTT
few | TRBJ2-3 | TRBD2 | TRBV9 | CASSPFLGGGATDTQYF | TGTGCCAGCAGCCCATTCCTTGGCGGGGGGGCCACAGATACGCAGTATTTT
- | TRBJ1-2 | TRBD1 | TRBV6-6 | CASSYRMGQGYTF | TGTGCCAGCAGTTACCGGATGGGACAGGGCTACACCTTC
- | TRBJ2-1 | - | TRBV30 | CAWSVPDSVLNEQFF | TGTGCCTGGAGTGTACCGGACAGTGTATTAAATGAGCAGTTCTTC
- | TRBJ1-1 | - | TRBV10-2 | CASSENTGTEAFF | TGCGCCAGCAGTGAAAATACGGGCACTGAAGCTTTCTTT
few | TRBJ2-3 | - | TRBV4-3 | CASSRELGGVTQYF | TGCGCCAGCAGCCGCGAGCTAGGGGGAGTTACGCAGTATTTT
once | TRBJ2-7 | TRBD1 | TRBV5-1 | CASSFRTGYEQYF | TGCGCCAGCAGCTTCCGGACAGGTTACGAGCAGTACTTC
- | TRBJ2-1 | TRBD2 | TRBV13 | CASSRSGEYNEQFF | TGTGCCAGCAGTAGGAGCGGGGAGTACAATGAGCAGTTCTTC
- | TRBJ2-5 | TRBD1 | TRBV5-1 | CASSLGTGQMVVQYF | TGCGCCAGCAGCTTGGGGACAGGCCAGATGGTGGTGCAGTACTTC
once | TRBJ2-1 | TRBD1 | TRBV2 | CAGKVQGPHYNEQFF | TGTGCCGGCAAGGTACAGGGGCCCCACTACAATGAGCAGTTCTTC
- | TRBJ1-3 | - | TRBV5-6 | CASTGGGRSSGNTIYF | TGTGCCAGCACGGGGGGGGGCCGGAGCTCTGGAAACACCATATATTTT
- | TRBJ2-2 | - | TRBV2 | CASSFDRLSGELFF | TGTGCCAGCAGTTTTGACAGGCTGTCCGGGGAGCTGTTTTTT
few | TRBJ2-7 | - | TRBV5-1 | CASSLAEGYYSYEQYF | TGCGCCAGCAGCTTGGCTGAGGGATACTACTCCTACGAGCAGTACTTC
- | TRBJ1-5 | - | TRBV6-5 | CASSYRRGDQPQHF | TGTGCCAGCAGTTATAGGCGGGGGGATCAGCCCCAGCATTTT
- | TRBJ1-2 | - | TRBV9 | CASSVVSGSYGYTF | TGTGCCAGCAGCGTAGTTTCAGGTTCCTATGGCTACACCTTC
- | TRBJ2-4 | TRBD1 | TRBV5-1 | CASSLPQTGAKNIQYF | TGCGCCAGCAGCTTGCCGCAGACAGGGGCCAAAAACATTCAGTACTTC
- | TRBJ2-1 | TRBD2 | TRBV11-3 | CASSLGGTSGFLGNEQFF | TGTGCCAGCAGCTTAGGGGGGACTAGCGGGTTCCTTGGCAATGAGCAGTTCTTC
once | TRBJ1-2 | - | TRBV5-1 | CASSPRERGWNYGYTF | TGCGCCAGCAGCCCTCGAGAAAGGGGCTGGAACTATGGCTACACCTTC
- | TRBJ2-7 | TRBD2 | TRBV5-1 | CASSLEPGATSGYSYEQYF | TGCGCCAGCAGCTTGGAACCAGGCGCGACTAGCGGTTACTCCTACGAGCAGTACTTC
- | TRBJ2-7 | TRBD1 | TRBV2 | CASCPGQGDYEQYF | TGTGCCAGCTGCCCGGGACAGGGAGACTACGAGCAGTACTTC
- | TRBJ1-3 | - | TRBV5-6 | CASSLGAGISPGNTIYF | TGTGCCAGCAGCTTGGGTGCGGGGATAAGCCCTGGAAACACCATATATTTT
- | TRBJ2-7 | - | TRBV5-1 | CASSFRSEGVTYEQYF | TGCGCCAGCAGCTTTCGTTCAGAGGGGGTAACCTACGAGCAGTACTTC
- | TRBJ2-5 | TRBD2 | TRBV7-8 | CASSSGLAGRQETQYF | TGTGCCAGCAGCTCCGGACTAGCGGGGCGCCAAGAGACCCAGTACTTC